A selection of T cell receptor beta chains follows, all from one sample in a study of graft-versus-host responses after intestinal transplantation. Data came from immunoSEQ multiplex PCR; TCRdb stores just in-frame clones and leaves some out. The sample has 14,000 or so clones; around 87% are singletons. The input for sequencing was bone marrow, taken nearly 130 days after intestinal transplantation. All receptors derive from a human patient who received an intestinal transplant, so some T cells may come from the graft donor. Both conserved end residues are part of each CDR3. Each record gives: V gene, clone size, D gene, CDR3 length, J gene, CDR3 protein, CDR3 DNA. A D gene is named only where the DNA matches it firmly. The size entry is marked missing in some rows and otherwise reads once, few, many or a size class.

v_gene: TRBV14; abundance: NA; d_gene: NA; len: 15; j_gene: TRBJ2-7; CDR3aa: CASSQDLASSYEQYF; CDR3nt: TGTGCCAGCAGCCAAGACCTAGCGTCCTCCTACGAGCAGTACTTC
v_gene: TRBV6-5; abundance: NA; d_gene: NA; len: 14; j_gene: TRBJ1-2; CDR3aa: CASSTAGINYGYTF; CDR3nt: TGTGCCAGCAGTACCGCAGGGATCAACTATGGCTACACCTTC
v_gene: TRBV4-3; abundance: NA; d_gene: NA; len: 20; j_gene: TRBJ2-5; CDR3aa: CASSPHLRSLEALDVETQYF; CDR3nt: TGCGCCAGCAGCCCACATTTACGATCCCTGGAAGCCTTGGATGTAGAGACCCAGTACTTC
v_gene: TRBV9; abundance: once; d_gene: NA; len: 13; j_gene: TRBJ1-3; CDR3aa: CASSVKPGNTIYF; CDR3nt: TGTGCCAGCAGCGTTAAACCTGGAAACACCATATATTTT
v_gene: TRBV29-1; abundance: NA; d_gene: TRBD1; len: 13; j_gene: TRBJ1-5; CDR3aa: CSVEEQGGPPQHF; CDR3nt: TGCAGCGTTGAGGAACAGGGGGGCCCTCCCCAGCATTTT
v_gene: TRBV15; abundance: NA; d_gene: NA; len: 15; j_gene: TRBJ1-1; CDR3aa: CATSRDLAPSTEAFF; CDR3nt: TGTGCCACCAGCAGAGATTTGGCACCGAGCACTGAAGCTTTCTTT
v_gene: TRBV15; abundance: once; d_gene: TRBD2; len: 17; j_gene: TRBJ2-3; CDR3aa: CATSRDPSGGYTDTQYF; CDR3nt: TGTGCCACCAGCAGAGATCCTAGCGGGGGATACACAGATACGCAGTATTTT
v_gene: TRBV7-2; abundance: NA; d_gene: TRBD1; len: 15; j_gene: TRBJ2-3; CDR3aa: CASSPRQGPWVRQYF; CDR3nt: TGTGCCAGCAGCCCTCGACAGGGACCGTGGGTGAGGCAGTATTTT
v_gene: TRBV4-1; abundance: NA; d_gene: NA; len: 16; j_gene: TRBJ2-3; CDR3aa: CASSQGDSSLTDTQYF; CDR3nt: TGCGCCAGCAGCCAGGGGGACTCTTCCCTCACAGATACGCAGTATTTT
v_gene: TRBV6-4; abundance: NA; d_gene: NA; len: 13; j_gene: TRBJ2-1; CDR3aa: CASSEDSYNEQFF; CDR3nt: TGTGCCAGCAGTGAAGACTCCTACAATGAGCAGTTCTTC
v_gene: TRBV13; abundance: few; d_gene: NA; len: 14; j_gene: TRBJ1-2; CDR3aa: CASSLARGALGYTF; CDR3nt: TGTGCCAGCAGCTTAGCGAGGGGGGCGTTGGGCTACACCTTC
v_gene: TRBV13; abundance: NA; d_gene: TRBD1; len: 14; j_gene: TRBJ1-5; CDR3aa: CASSLGTGNQPQHF; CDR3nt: TGTGCCAGCAGCTTAGGGACAGGGAATCAGCCCCAGCATTTT
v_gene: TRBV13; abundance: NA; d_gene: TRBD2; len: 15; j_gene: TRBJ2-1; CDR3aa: CASSSGTSGYNEQFF; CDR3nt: TGTGCCAGCAGCTCCGGGACTAGCGGATACAATGAGCAGTTCTTC
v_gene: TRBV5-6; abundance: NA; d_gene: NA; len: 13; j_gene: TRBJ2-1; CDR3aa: CASSLVVYNEQFF; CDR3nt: TGTGCCAGCAGCTTGGTGGTGTACAATGAGCAGTTCTTC
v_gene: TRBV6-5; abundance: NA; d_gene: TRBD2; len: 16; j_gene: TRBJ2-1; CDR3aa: CASSYSLAGPYNEQFF; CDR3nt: TGTGCCAGCAGTTACTCGCTAGCGGGTCCCTACAATGAGCAGTTCTTC
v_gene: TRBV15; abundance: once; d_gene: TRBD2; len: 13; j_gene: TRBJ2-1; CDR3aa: CATSTGLANEQFF; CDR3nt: TGTGCCACCAGCACCGGACTAGCAAATGAGCAGTTCTTC
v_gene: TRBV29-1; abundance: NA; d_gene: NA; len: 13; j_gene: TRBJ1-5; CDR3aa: CSVAGGLNQPQHF; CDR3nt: TGCAGCGTTGCCGGGGGGCTCAATCAGCCCCAGCATTTT
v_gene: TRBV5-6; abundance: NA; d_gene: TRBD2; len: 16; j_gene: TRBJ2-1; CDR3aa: CASSLPGLADYNEQFF; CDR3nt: TGTGCCAGCAGCTTACCGGGACTAGCGGACTACAATGAGCAGTTCTTC
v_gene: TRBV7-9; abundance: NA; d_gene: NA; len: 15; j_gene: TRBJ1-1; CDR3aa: CASSPTSQGIGEAFF; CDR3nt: TGTGCCAGCAGCCCGACGAGCCAGGGAATTGGTGAAGCTTTCTTT
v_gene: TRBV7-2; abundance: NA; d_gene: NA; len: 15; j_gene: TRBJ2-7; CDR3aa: CASSPAGDFPYEQYF; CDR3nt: TGTGCCAGCAGCCCGGCAGGAGATTTTCCCTACGAGCAGTACTTC
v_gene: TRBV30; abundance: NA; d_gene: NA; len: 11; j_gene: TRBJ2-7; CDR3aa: CAWSVVGEQYF; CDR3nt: TGTGCCTGGAGTGTAGTTGGCGAGCAGTACTTC
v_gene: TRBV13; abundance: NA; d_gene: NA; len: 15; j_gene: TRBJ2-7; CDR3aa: CASSLGGFSSYEQYF; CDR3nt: TGTGCCAGCAGCTTGGGCGGGTTCAGCTCCTACGAGCAGTACTTC
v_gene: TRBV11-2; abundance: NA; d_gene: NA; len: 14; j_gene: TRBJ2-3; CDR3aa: CASSQASNTDTQYF; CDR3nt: TGTGCCAGCAGCCAAGCGTCAAACACAGATACGCAGTATTTT
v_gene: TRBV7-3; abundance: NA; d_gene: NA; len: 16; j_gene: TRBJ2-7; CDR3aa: CASSLNGPPEPYEQYF; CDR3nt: TGTGCCAGCAGCTTAAACGGGCCCCCCGAACCCTACGAGCAGTACTTC
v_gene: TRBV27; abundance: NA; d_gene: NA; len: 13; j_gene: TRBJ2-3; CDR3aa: CASSLAPPDTQYF; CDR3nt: TGTGCCAGCAGTTTAGCTCCTCCCGATACGCAGTATTTT
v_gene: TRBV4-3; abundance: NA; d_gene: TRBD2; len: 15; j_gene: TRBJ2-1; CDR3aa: CASSRTSRTIGRQFF; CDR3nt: TGCGCCAGCAGCCGGACTAGCCGTACTATTGGTAGGCAGTTCTTC
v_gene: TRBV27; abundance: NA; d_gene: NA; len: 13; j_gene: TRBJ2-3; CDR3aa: CASSPSRAIILAF; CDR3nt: TGTGCCAGCAGTCCTTCGCGTGCGATCATACTGGCTTTT
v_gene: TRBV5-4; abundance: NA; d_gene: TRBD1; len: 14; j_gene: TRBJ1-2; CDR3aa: CASSPTGDNYGYTF; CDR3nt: TGTGCCAGCAGCCCTACAGGGGATAACTATGGCTACACCTTC
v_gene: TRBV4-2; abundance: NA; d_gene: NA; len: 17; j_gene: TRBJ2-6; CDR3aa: CASSQDGASSGANVLTF; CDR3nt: TGTGCCAGCAGCCAAGATGGGGCTAGCTCTGGGGCCAACGTCCTGACTTTC
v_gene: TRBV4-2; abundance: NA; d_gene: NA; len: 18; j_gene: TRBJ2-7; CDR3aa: CASSQEEASRRGSYEQYF; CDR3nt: TGTGCCAGCAGCCAAGAGGAGGCATCCCGCCGGGGGTCCTACGAGCAGTACTTC
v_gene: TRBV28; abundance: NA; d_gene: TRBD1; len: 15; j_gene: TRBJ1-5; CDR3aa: CASSPDRDRNQPQHF; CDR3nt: TGTGCCAGCAGTCCCGACAGGGACAGAAATCAGCCCCAGCATTTT
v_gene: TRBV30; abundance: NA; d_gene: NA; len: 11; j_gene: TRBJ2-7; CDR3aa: CAWSVKQMQYF; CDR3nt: TGTGCCTGGAGTGTAAAACAGATGCAGTACTTC
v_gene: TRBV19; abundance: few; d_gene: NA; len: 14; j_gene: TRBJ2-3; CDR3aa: CASRGQVSTDTQYF; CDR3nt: TGTGCCAGTAGGGGCCAGGTCAGCACAGATACGCAGTATTTT
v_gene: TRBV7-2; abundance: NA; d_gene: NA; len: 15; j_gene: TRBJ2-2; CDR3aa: CASSLVASVAGELFF; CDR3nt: TGTGCCAGCAGCTTAGTGGCGTCCGTCGCCGGGGAGCTGTTTTTT
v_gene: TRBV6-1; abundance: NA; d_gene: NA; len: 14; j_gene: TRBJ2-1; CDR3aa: CASKDLSSYNEQFF; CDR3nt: TGTGCCAGCAAGGACCTGAGCTCCTACAATGAGCAGTTCTTC
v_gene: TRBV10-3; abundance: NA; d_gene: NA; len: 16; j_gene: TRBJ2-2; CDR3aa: CAISDPGTPKTGELFF; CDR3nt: TGTGCCATCAGTGACCCCGGGACTCCTAAAACCGGGGAGCTGTTTTTT
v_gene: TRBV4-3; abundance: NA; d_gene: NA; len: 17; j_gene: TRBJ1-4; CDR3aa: CASSQGTAYRANEKLFF; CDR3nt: TGCGCCAGCAGCCAAGGTACAGCCTACCGGGCTAATGAAAAACTGTTTTTT
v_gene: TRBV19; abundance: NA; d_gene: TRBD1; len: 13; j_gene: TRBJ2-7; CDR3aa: CASSMTGYYEQYF; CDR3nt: TGTGCCAGTAGTATGACAGGGTACTACGAGCAGTACTTC
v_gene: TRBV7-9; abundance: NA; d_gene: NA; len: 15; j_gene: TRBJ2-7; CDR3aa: CASTSWTETTYEQYF; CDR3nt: TGTGCCAGCACCTCATGGACAGAAACCACCTACGAGCAGTACTTC
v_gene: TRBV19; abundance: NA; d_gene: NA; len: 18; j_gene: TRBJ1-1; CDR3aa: CASSDVLDIHMTNTEAFF; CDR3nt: TGTGCCAGTAGTGACGTGCTCGATATTCATATGACGAACACTGAAGCTTTCTTT
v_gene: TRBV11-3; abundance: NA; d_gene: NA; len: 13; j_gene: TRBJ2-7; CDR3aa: CASSLDWGSEQYF; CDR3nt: TGTGCCAGCAGCTTAGATTGGGGATCCGAGCAGTACTTC
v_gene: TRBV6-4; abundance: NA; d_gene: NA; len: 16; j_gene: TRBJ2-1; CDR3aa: CASSENSVSPYNEQFF; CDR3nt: TGTGCCAGCAGTGAGAATAGCGTCTCCCCCTACAATGAGCAGTTCTTC
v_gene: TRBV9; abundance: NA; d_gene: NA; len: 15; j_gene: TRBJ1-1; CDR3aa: CASSNNIAKATEAFF; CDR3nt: TGTGCCAGCAGCAACAATATCGCCAAGGCCACTGAAGCTTTCTTT
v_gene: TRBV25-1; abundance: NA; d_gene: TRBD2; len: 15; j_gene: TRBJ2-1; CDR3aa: CASSVPGLGVNEQFF; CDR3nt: TGTGCCAGCAGTGTCCCGGGACTAGGCGTTAATGAGCAGTTCTTC
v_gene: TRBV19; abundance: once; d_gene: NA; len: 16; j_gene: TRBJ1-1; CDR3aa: CASSTTPPGHPPEAFF; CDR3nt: TGTGCCAGTAGTACGACGCCGCCGGGACACCCGCCCGAAGCTTTCTTT
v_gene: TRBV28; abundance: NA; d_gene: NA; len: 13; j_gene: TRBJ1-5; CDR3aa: CASKLVGNQPQHF; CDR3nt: TGTGCCAGCAAACTAGTGGGTAATCAGCCCCAGCATTTT
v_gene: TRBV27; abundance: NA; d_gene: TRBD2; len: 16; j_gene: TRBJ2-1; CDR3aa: CASSFPSAGALNEQFF; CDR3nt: TGTGCCAGCAGTTTCCCGTCTGCGGGAGCGCTCAATGAGCAGTTCTTC
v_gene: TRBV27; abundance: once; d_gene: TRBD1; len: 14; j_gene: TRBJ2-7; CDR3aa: CASSARQGPYEQYF; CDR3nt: TGTGCCAGCAGTGCGAGACAGGGGCCCTACGAGCAGTACTTC
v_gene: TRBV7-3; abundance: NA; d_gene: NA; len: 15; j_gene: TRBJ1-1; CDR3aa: CASSLGGASNTEAFF; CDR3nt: TGTGCCAGCAGCTTAGGAGGCGCGAGTAACACTGAAGCTTTCTTT
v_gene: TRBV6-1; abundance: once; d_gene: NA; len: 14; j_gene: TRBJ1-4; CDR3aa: CASSDSDGHEKLFF; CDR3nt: TGTGCCAGCAGTGATTCGGACGGTCATGAAAAACTGTTTTTT
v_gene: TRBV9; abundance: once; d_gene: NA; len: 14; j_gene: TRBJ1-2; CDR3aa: CASSVGFPGDGYTF; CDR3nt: TGTGCCAGCAGCGTAGGCTTTCCGGGGGATGGCTACACCTTC
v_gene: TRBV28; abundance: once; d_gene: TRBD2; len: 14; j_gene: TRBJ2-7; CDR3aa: CASSLSAGGKEQYF; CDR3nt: TGTGCCAGCAGTTTATCCGCGGGAGGTAAGGAGCAGTACTTC
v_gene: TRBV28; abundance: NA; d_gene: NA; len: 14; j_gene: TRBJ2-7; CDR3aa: CASSTHTGEVEQYF; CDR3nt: TGTGCCAGCAGTACCCACACCGGGGAGGTGGAGCAGTACTTC
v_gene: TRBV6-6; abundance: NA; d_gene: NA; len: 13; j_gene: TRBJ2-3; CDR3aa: CASMGGSTDTQYF; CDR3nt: TGTGCCAGCATGGGTGGGAGCACAGATACGCAGTATTTT
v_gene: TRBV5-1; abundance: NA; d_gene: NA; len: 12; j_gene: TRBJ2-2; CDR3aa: CASRINTGELFF; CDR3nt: TGCGCCAGCAGGATAAACACCGGGGAGCTGTTTTTT
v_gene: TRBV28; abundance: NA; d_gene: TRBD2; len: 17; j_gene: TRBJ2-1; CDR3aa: CASSFSTSGSYYNEQFF; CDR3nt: TGTGCCAGCAGTTTCTCTACTAGCGGGAGTTACTACAATGAGCAGTTCTTC
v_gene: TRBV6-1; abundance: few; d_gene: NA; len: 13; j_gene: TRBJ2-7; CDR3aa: CASCEKGGTVQYF; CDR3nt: TGTGCCAGCTGCGAGAAAGGAGGAACTGTTCAGTACTTC
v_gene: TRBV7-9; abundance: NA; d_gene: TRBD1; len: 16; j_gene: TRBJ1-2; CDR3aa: CASSPYTTGRNYGYTF; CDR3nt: TGTGCCAGCAGCCCTTATACGACAGGGAGGAACTATGGCTACACCTTC
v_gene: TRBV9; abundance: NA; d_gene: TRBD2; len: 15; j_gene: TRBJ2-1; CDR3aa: CASSVAASGSNEQFF; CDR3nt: TGTGCCAGCAGCGTAGCGGCTAGCGGGAGCAATGAGCAGTTCTTC
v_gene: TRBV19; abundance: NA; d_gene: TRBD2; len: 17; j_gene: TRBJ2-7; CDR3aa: CASSIVGGRDISYEQYF; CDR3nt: TGTGCCAGTAGTATAGTAGGCGGGAGGGATATCTCCTACGAGCAGTACTTC